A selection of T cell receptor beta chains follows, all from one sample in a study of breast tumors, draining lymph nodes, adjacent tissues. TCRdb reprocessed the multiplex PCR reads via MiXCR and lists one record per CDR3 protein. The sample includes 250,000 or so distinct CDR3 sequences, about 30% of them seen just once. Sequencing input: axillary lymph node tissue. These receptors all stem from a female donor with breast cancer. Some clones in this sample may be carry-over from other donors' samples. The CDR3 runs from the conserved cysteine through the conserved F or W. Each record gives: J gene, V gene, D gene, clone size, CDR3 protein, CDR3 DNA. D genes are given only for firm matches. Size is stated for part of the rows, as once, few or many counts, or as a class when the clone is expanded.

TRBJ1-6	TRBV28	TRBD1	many	CASSLSGQGVSPLHF	TGTGCCAGCAGCTTATCAGGACAGGGGGTATCACCCCTCCACTTT
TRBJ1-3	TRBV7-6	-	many	CASSLALGHGNTIYF	TGTGCCAGCAGCTTAGCGCTCGGACACGGAAACACCATATATTTT
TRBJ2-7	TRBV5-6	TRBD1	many	CASSLEDREEHF	TGTGCCAGCAGCTTGGAGGACAGGGAGGAGCACTTC
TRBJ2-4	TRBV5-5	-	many	CASSLAALAGKNIQYF	TGTGCCAGCAGCTTGGCCGCCCTGGCCGGAAAAAACATTCAGTACTTC
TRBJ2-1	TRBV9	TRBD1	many	CASSAGTGVHEQFF	TGTGCCAGCAGCGCCGGTACAGGGGTCCATGAGCAGTTCTTC
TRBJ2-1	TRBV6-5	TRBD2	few	CASTAGGTTGRSEQFF	TGTGCCAGCACCGCCGGGGGGACTACCGGGAGAAGTGAGCAGTTCTTC
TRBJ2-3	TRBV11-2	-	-	CASSLGVQGGSTDTQYF	TGTGCCAGCAGCTTAGGGGTTCAGGGCGGGAGCACAGATACGCAGTATTTT
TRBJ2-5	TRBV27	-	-	CASRRQAQETQYF	TGTGCCAGCAGGCGACAGGCCCAAGAGACCCAGTACTTC
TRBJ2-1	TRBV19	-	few	CASSRNIATSSYNEQFF	TGTGCCAGTAGCAGAAATATAGCGACCAGCTCCTACAATGAGCAGTTCTTC
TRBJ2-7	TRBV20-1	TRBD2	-	CSARTSVYSSEQYF	TGCAGTGCTCGGACTAGCGTCTACTCCTCCGAGCAGTACTTC
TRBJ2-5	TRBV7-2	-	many	CASSFVAAQETQYF	TGTGCCAGCAGCTTTGTCGCAGCCCAAGAGACCCAGTACTTC
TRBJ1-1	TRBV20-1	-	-	CSVPLNTEAFF	TGCAGTGTACCACTTAACACTGAAGCTTTCTTT
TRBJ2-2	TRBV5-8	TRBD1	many	CASSPSLDRGRTGELFF	TGTGCCAGCAGCCCCTCGTTAGACAGGGGTCGCACCGGGGAGCTGTTTTTT
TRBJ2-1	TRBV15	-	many	CATSRTSGGAASYNEQFF	TGTGCCACCAGCAGAACCTCGGGGGGCGCCGCCTCCTACAATGAGCAGTTCTTC
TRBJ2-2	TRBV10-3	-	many	CAIKGSADTGELFF	TGTGCCATCAAGGGTAGCGCGGACACCGGGGAGCTGTTTTTT